The sequence of this TCR beta chain was determined in a study of glioma-infiltrating T cells (dated by TCRdb to the mid-2010s). Turning to the overall study: The study sequenced TCR alpha- and beta-chain repertoires from glioma tissue, from non-neoplastic brain tissue and from matched peripheral blood mononuclear cells. Three low-grade glioma patients, about 8 primary glioblastoma patients, and three non-glioma patients who contributed non-neoplastic brain tissue made up the paired cohort. To measure divergence between tissue and blood T-cell populations, each tissue-infiltrating repertoire was compared with the peripheral blood repertoire of the same patient. Overall results and qualifications from the work: Group comparisons rested on small numbers: three non-neoplastic, three low-grade glioma and under ten glioblastoma patients. VJ-independent divergence between tissue and blood was lower than expected in non-neoplastic patients but higher than expected in all gliomas, particularly low-grade gliomas. Very few CDR3 sequences were shared between tissue and blood, attributed to high CDR3 diversity and limited sampling.

With regard to this clonotype: Its recognized antigen is unknown. Base qualities are not recorded, but no much larger clone differs from it by a single base.

In the germline V gene, CDR1 corresponds to SGHAT and CDR2 to FQNNGV. The CDR3, from cysteine to phenylalanine, totals 14 residues. Kept here is only the CDR3 DNA, which spans 42 bases and is read in frame from base 1. Deletion took 4 bases off V and 4 bases off J, with a span of 13 bases between the germline ends. TCR alpha and beta CDR3 regions were amplified with the iRepertoire nested amplicon-rescue multiplex PCR (arm-PCR) platform from RNA. One-step reverse transcription and amplification used about 90-450 ng of tissue mRNA or PBMC total RNA as input. Following bead purification, Illumina adapters were added through a secondary multiplex PCR, and the libraries were then gel-purified between 200 and 400 bp. Libraries carried internal 6-nucleotide barcodes used for demultiplexing. Libraries were sequenced on an Illumina MiSeq with 2x220 or 2x250 nucleotide paired-end reads. Concerning the study's data processing: Paired reads were merged using FLASH 1.2.11 and aligned with BWA-MEM to the GRCh37 human genome, and TRA and TRB reads were then extracted. V and J assignment used an IMGT-derived reference of cassette sequences and CDR3 motifs that included pseudogenes. Reads were translated in three frames, and productive CDR3s were defined as those with a C...FGXG motif and no stop codons. Unique combinations of V-J cassette pair and CDR3 amino acid sequence were defined as clonotypes. Reads were filtered by Hamming distance, thresholded by each sample's sequence error rate in mapped regions. TCRdb reran the public reads through fastp at Q25 and MiXCR, keeping productive beta chains. Rows are combined by CDR3 protein, so each entry shows the most common genes and DNA. The V and J calls, along with clone size, are taken from TCRdb and not from the paper's own processing. In all, the sample holds around 130,000 distinct CDR3 sequences, and around 23% of those were seen once. Of the sample, under 35% falls within the top ten clones.

The source material was glioma tissue, nonneoplastic brain tissue, or PBMCs (not recorded which). The V gene is TRBV11-2 and the J gene is TRBJ1-2; confidence is insufficient to name the D gene. This TCR was recovered from a human donor with low-grade glioma or glioblastoma, undergoing nonglioma brain surgery, or in good health (not recorded which). The CDR3 region reads CASSSATGSYGYTF. In nucleotides, the sequence is TGTGCCAGCAGCTCAGCGACGGGAAGCTATGGCTACACCTTC.